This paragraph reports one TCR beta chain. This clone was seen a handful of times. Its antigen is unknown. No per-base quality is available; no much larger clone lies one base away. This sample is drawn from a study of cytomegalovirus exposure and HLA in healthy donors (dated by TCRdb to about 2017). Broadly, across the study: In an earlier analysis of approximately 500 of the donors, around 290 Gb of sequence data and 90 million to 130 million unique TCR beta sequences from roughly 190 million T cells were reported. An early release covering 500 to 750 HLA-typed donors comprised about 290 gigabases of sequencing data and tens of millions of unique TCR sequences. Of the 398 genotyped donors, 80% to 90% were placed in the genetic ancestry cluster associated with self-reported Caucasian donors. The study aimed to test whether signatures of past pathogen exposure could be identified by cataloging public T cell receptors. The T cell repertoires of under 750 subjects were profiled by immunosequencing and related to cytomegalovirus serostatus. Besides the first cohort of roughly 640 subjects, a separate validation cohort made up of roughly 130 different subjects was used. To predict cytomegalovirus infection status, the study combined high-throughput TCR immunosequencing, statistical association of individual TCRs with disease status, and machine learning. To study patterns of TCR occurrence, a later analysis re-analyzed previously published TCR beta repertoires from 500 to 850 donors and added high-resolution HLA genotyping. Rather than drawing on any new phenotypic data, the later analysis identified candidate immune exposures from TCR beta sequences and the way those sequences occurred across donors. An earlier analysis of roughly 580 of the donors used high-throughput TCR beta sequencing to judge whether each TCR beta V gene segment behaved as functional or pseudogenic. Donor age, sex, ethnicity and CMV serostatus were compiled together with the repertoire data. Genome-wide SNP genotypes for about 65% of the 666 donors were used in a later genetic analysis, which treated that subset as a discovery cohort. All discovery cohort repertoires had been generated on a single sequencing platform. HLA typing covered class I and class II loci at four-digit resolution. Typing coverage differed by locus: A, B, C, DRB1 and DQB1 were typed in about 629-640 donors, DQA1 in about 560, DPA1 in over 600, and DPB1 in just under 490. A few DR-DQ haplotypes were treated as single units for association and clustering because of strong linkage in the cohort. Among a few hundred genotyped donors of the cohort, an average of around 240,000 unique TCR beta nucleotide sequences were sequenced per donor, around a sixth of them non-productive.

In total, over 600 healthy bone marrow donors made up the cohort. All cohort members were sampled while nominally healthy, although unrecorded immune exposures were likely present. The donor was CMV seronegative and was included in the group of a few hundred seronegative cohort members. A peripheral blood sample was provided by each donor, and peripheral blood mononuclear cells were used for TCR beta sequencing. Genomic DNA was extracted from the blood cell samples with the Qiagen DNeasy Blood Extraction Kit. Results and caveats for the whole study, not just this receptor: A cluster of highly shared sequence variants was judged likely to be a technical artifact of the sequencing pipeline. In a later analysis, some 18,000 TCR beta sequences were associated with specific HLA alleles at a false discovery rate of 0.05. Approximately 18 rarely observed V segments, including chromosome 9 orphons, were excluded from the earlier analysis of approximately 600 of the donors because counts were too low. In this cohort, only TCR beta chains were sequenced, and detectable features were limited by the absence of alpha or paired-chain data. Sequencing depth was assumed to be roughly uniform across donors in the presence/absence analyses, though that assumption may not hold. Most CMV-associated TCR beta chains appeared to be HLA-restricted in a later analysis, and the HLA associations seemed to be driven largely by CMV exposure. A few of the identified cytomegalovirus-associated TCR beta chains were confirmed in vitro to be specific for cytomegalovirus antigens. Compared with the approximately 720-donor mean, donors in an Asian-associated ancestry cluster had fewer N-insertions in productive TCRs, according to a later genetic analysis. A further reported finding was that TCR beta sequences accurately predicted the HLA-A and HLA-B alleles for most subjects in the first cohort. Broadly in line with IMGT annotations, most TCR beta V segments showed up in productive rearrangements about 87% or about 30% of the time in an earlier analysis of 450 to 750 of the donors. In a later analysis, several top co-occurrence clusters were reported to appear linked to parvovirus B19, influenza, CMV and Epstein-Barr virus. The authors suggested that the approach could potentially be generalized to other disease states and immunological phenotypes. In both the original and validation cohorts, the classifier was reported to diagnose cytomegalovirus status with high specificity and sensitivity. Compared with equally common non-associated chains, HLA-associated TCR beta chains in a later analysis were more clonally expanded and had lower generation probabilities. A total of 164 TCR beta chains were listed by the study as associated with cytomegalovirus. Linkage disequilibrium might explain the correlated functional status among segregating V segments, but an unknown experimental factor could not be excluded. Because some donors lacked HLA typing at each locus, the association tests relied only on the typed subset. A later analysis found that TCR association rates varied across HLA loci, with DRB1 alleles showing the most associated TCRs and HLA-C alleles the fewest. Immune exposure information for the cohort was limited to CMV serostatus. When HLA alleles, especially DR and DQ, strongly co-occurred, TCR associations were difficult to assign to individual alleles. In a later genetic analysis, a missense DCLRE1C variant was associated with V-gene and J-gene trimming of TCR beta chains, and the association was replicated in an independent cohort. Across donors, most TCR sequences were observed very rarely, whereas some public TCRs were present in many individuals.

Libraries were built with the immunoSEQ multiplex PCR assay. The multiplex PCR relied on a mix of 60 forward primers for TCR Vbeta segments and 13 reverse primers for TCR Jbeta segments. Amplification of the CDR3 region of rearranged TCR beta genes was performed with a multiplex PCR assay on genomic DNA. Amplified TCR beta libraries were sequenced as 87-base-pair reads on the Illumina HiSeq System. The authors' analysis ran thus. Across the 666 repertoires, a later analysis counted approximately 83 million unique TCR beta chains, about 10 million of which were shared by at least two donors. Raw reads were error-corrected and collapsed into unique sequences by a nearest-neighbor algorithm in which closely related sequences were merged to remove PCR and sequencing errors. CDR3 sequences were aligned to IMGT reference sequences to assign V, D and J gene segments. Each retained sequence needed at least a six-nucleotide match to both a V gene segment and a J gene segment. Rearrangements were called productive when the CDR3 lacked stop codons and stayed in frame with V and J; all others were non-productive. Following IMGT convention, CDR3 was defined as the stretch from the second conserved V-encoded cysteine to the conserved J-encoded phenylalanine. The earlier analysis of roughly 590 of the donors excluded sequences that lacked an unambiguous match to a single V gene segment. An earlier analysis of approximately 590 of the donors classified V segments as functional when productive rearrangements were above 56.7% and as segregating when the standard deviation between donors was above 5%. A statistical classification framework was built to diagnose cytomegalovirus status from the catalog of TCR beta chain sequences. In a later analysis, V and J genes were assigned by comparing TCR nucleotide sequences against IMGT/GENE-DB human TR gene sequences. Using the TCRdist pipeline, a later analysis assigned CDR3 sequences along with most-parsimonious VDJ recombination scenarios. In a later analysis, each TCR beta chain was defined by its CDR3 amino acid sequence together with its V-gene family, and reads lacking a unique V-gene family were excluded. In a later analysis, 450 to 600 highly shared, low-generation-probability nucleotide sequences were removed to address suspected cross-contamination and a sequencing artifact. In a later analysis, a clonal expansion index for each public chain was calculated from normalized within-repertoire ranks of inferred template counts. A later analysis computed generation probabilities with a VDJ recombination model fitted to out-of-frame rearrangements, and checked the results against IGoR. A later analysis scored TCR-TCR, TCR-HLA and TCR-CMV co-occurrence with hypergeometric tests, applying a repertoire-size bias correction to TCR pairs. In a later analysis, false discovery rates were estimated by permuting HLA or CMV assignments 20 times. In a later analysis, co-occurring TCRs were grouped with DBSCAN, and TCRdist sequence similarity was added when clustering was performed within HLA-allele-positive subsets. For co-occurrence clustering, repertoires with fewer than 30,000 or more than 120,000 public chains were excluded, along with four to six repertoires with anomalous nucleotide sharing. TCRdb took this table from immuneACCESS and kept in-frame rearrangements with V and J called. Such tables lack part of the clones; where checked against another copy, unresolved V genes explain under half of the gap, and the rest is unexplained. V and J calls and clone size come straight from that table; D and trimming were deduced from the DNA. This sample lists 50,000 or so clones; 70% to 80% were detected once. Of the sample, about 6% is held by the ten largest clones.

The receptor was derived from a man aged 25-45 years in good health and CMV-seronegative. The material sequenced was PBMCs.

Read as DNA, the sequence is TGTGCCAGCAGGTCAGGACTAGCGGGAGGGCCGTGGACAGATACGCAGTATTTT. Translated, it reads CASRSGLAGGPWTDTQYF. This receptor chain uses TRBV2 and TRBJ2-3; 15 central bases correspond to TRBD2. The CDR3 runs 18 residues from the cysteine to the phenylalanine. This entry keeps only the CDR3 DNA: 54 bases, framed from base 1. CDR1 and CDR2 were assigned from the germline V gene as SNHLY and FYNNEI. V and J are trimmed by 6 bases and 3 bases, and the gene matches miss 10 bases of the junction.